These T cell receptor beta chains were read from a single sample in a study of T cells expressing NK-cell markers. Reanalyzing the 5' RACE reads, TCRdb keeps one entry per CDR3 protein, without DNA. The table for this sample gives about 260,000 distinct CDR3 sequences. The source material was blood T cells: a sorted CD56 or NKG2C T cell subset, CD4+ or CD8+ T cells, or bulk PBMC T cells (not recorded which). The origin of the receptors is a woman aged 18 to 75 in good health. Each CDR3 is given with its conserved first and last residue.

V gene	J gene	CDR3 protein
TRBV7-2	TRBJ1-4	CASSLGRQRGVEKLFF
TRBV20-1	TRBJ2-3	CSARDPNTGEDTQYF
TRBV11-2	TRBJ2-7	CASSSALGMSYEQYF
TRBV4-1	TRBJ2-3	CASSQDWGRRPSRFGGGADTQYF
TRBV19	TRBJ2-7	CASTPGTGEYEQYF
TRBV5-5	TRBJ1-5	CASSSQGLGQPQHF
TRBV24-1	TRBJ2-3	CATSDFGGGNTDTQYF
TRBV12-3/TRBV12-4	TRBJ2-1	CASSSSPMTNEQFF
TRBV29-1	TRBJ2-1	CSAQRSTSHGNNEQFF
TRBV20-1	TRBJ2-3	CSARVSGTDTQYF
TRBV15	TRBJ2-3	CATSRGGSADTQYF
TRBV12-5	TRBJ1-5	CASGLTSNSNQPQHF
TRBV7-8	TRBJ1-1	CASSLALRHTMNTEAFF
TRBV12-3/TRBV12-4	TRBJ2-3	CASRVGATDTQYF
TRBV11-2	TRBJ2-5	CASSSGTSGSKETQYF
TRBV1	TRBJ2-5	CTSSQVSGGYQETQYF
TRBV20-1	TRBJ1-5	CSAREGAYNQPQHF
TRBV15	TRBJ2-2	CATSGGRYTGELFF
TRBV20-1	TRBJ2-5	CSAGGTSGGEETQYF
TRBV20-1	TRBJ2-5	CSFYREKEETQYF
TRBV4-2	TRBJ1-5	CASSQETGPNQPQHF
TRBV19	TRBJ2-7	CASRHDWTGGDEQYF
TRBV30	TRBJ2-1	CALNSAQSYNEQFF
TRBV10-3	TRBJ2-1	CATGQGYYNEQFF
TRBV25-1	TRBJ2-5	CASTPSGRKQETQYF
TRBV6-1	TRBJ1-2	CASRPRGTNYGYTF
TRBV5-1	TRBJ2-2	CASSLAGGVGELFF
TRBV18	TRBJ1-3	CASSPGKSAIYF
TRBV4-3	TRBJ1-2	CASSQGGGGIGYGYTF
TRBV6-5	TRBJ2-2	CASSYSGRANTGELFF
TRBV5-5	TRBJ2-1	CASSFLSADEQFF
TRBV7-8	TRBJ1-5	CASSSQHENQPQHF
TRBV30	TRBJ2-7	CAWTPGSYEQYF
TRBV7-3	TRBJ2-1	CASSSQAWGNEQFF
TRBV6-2/TRBV6-3	TRBJ1-1	CASRIMNTEAFF
TRBV6-1	TRBJ1-5	CASSGGRHSNQPQHF
TRBV12-3/TRBV12-4	TRBJ1-2	CASSLAGVGYTF
TRBV7-3	TRBJ2-1	CASSFQGGPNNEQFF
TRBV3-1	TRBJ1-3	CASRGPGPDYQNTIYF
TRBV12-3/TRBV12-4	TRBJ1-3	CASSLVGTGNTIYF
TRBV9	TRBJ2-2	CASSVVPSGSTGELFF
TRBV20-1	TRBJ1-1	CSARGKGNAFF
TRBV5-5	TRBJ1-1	CASSLAGTSLNTEAFF
TRBV20-1	TRBJ1-1	CSANARVGTEAFF
TRBV20-1	TRBJ2-1	CSAPPGLAWANEQFF
TRBV29-1	TRBJ2-3	CSVGAGTDTQYF
TRBV7-8	TRBJ1-1	CASSPISHPNTEAFF
TRBV24-1	TRBJ2-3	CATSDSGTATDTQYF
TRBV18	TRBJ2-1	CASSTFSNNEQFF
TRBV20-1	TRBJ2-2	CSVRTSGGNTGELFF
TRBV12-3/TRBV12-4	TRBJ2-3	CASSPPRPTDTQYF
TRBV7-2	TRBJ2-1	CASSGTSGSHNEQFF
TRBV12-3/TRBV12-4	TRBJ2-3	CASSLARASATDTQYF
TRBV3-1	TRBJ2-3	CASSHRLAGGPDTQYF
TRBV5-1	TRBJ2-1	CASSFQPGQANNEQFF